One sample yielded the 8 T cell receptor beta chains listed below, sequenced in a study of blood T cells in healthy people across ages. For the second PCR, which ran for roughly 6 to 11 cycles, a sample-barcoded 5' primer and a J-beta primer mix were used. One entry per CDR3 protein, called by TCRdb with MiXCR from the 5' RACE reads. This sample yields under 950,000 distinct CDR3 sequences, of which 22% are seen a single time; under 25% belongs to the top ten. Material for sequencing was blood. The origin of the receptors is a man aged 65 to 79 in good health.

The CDR3 loop is CASSYSIGADEQFF. DNA of the CDR3: TGTGCCAGCAGTTACTCGATCGGGGCGGATGAGCAGTTCTTC. The chain joins TRBV6-5 to TRBJ2-1, with D possibly being TRBD1 or TRBD2 (5 bases each). This CDR3 has 14 amino acids. The V end lost 0 bases, the J end lost 8 bases, and 11 bases lay between the germline ends. Germline V gene lookup returns CDR1 MNHEY and CDR2 SVGAGI.

The V gene is TRBV10-3, the J gene TRBJ1-2; D ambiguous. The CDR3 has 12 residues. Germline V gene lookup returns CDR1 ENHRY and CDR2 SYGVKD. V lost 2 bases to trimming and J lost 7 bases, with 8 bases between them. The CDR3 nucleotides read TGTGCCATCAGTGAGAAAGGGATTGGCTACACCTTC. Protein: CAISEKGIGYTF.

V usage is TRBV5-1 and J usage is TRBJ2-1; 10 bases agree with TRBD1. Trimming removed 4 bases from V and 7 bases from J; junction bases left unmatched: 11. The CDR3 totals 16 residues. CDR1 and CDR2 (germline): SGHRS, YFSETQ. The CDR3 region is CASSITGTGVRNEQFF. Written as DNA, the CDR3 is TGCGCCAGCAGCATTACTGGGACAGGGGTGAGGAATGAGCAGTTCTTC.

About this clonotype: Germline is not matched at one junction end, which may reflect a read error. J is TRBJ1-3 and V is TRBV11-2; D gene uncertain. CDR3 size: 13 residues. In germline, CDR1 is SGHAT, CDR2 FQNNGV. The chain's CDR3 is CASSLSGRNAIYF. CDR3 nucleotide sequence: TGTGCCAGCAGCTTATCCGGGAGAAACGCCATATATTTT. Drawing the rest from reference TRBV11-2 and TRBJ1-3, the complete variable domain is EAGVAQSPRYKIIEKRQSVAFWCNPISGHATLYWYQQILGQGPKLLIQFQNNGVVDDSQLPKDRFSAERLKGVDSTLKIQPAKLEDSAVYLCASSLSGRNAIYFGEGSWLTVV.

This clonotype came up many times. J is TRBJ1-2 and V is TRBV6-6; 8 positions agree with TRBD1. This CDR3 is 14 amino acids long. The V gene end was trimmed by 6 bases and the J gene end by 4 bases; junction bases not matched to a gene: 7. In germline, CDR1 is MNHNY, CDR2 SVGAGI (reference sequence). For the CDR3, the DNA is TGTGCCAGCAGCCTTCCAGGGGGCGTCTATGGCTACACCTTC. It is translated as CASSLPGGVYGYTF.

This clonotype was detected only a few times. This chain links TRBV2 with TRBJ1-2; maybe TRBD1 (5 bases). Germline assignment: CDR1 SNHLY and CDR2 FYNNEI. This CDR3 spans 12 amino acids. V was cut by 7 bases and J by 4 bases, with 10 bases left in between. CDR3: CASTEGSYGYTF. The CDR3 nucleotides read TGTGCCAGCACTGAGGGGAGCTATGGCTACACCTTC.

Of note for this clonotype: One end of the junction does not line up with germline, which may come from a read error. This chain uses TRBV7-6 with TRBJ1-1, with no clear D. Germline CDR1 SGHVS, CDR2 FNYEAQ. The CDR3 has 13 amino acids. In DNA, the CDR3 is TGTGCCAGCAGCTTAGCAGGGTACACTGAAACTTTCTTT. It encodes CASSLAGYTETFF. The full variable domain, in which reference TRBV7-6 and TRBJ1-1 provide the parts outside the CDR3, is GAGVSQSPRYKVTKRGQDVALRCDPISGHVSLYWYRQALGQGPEFLTYFNYEAQQDKSGLPNDRFSAERPEGSISTLTIQRTEQRDSAMYRCASSLAGYTETFFGQGTRLTVV.

This clonotype was found a few times. This chain uses TRBV19 with TRBJ2-7, with TRBD2 identical over 7 bases. The CDR3 covers 14 residues. CDR1 is LNHDA, CDR2 SQIVND, per germline (reference sequence). The V and J ends lost 4 bases and 2 bases, in that order; junction bases with no gene match: 5. CDR3 loop: CASSTGLLTYEQYV. CDR3 DNA sequence: TGTGCCAGTAGTACGGGACTACTAACCTACGAGCAGTACGTC.